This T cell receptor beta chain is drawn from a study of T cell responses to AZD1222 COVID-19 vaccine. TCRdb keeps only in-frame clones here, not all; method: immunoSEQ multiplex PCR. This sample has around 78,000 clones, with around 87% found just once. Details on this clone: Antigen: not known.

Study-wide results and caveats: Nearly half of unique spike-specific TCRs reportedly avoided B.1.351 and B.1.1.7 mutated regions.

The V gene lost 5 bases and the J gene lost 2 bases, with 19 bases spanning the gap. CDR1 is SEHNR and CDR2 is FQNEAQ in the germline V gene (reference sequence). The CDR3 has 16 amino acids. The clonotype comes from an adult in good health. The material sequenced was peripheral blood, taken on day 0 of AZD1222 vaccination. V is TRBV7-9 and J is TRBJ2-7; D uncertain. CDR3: CASSPRTASLAYEQYF. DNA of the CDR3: TGTGCCAGCAGCCCGAGGACGGCTTCCTTAGCCTACGAGCAGTACTTC.